Each of the 29 T cell receptor beta chains below was sequenced from the same sample in a study of metastatic and nonmetastatic thyroid tumors. Patients were all untreated before their thyroid surgery. TCRdb reprocessed the PCR reads using MiXCR. The sample lists around 15,000 clones; roughly a fifth were seen once. Sequenced input: blood. Receptors were obtained from a female donor with papillary thyroid cancer or a benign thyroid nodule (not recorded which). Some clones in this sample may be carry-over from other donors' samples.

This clone was detected ten times or more. This chain connects TRBV5-4 to TRBJ2-5, with 7 bases identical to TRBD2. There are 15 residues in the CDR3. Germline V gene data show CDR1 as SGHNT and CDR2 as YYREEE (reference sequence). With V trimmed by 5 bases and J by 4 bases, 11 bases remained unmatched. CDR3 DNA: TGTGCCAGCAGACGGTTTGCGGGAGTAGGAGAGACCCAGTACTTC. It translates to CASRRFAGVGETQYF. The full variable domain, completed using reference TRBV5-4 and TRBJ2-5, is ETGVTQSPTHLIKTRGQQVTLRCSSQSGHNTVSWYQQALGQGPQFIFQYYREEENGRGNFPPRFSGLQFPNYSSELNVNALELDDSALYLCASRRFAGVGETQYFGPGTRLLVL.

The rearrangement links TRBV6-1 to TRBJ2-3; 8 bases agree with TRBD1. CDR1 MNHNS and CDR2 SASEGT come from the germline V gene. V shed 7 bases and J 1 base; nucleotides not matched to a gene: 4. The CDR3 is 14 residues long. DNA for the CDR3: TGTGCCAGCACCTCCAGGGGGCGCACAGATACGCAGTATTTT. It translates to CASTSRGRTDTQYF.

This clone was counted many times. J is TRBJ2-3 and V is TRBV3-1, with D unresolved. Trimming took off 1 base at V and 4 bases at J, with 9 bases between the two ends. The CDR3 loop spans 14 amino acids. Germline CDR1 reads LGHDT; CDR2 reads YNNKEL (reference sequence). Here the CDR3 DNA reads TGTGCCAGCAGCCAAGTTCTCGACTCAGATACGCAGTATTTT. Amino acid sequence: CASSQVLDSDTQYF.

V usage is TRBV20-1 and J usage is TRBJ2-1; 14 bases match TRBD2. This CDR3 comprises 14 residues. V lost 4 bases to trimming and J lost 9 bases; unmatched junction nucleotides: 5. CDR1 and CDR2 (germline): DFQATT, SNEGSKA (reference sequence). This CDR3 reads CSATGLAGAGEQFF. CDR3 in DNA: TGCAGTGCTACGGGACTAGCGGGAGCAGGTGAGCAGTTCTTC.

This clone was counted a few times. The rearrangement uses TRBV6-5 and TRBJ2-2; D is unclear. CDR1 and CDR2 from the germline V gene are MNHEY and SVGAGI. V dropped 0 bases and J dropped 4 bases, with 12 bases sitting between them. The CDR3 is made up of 16 amino acids. Written as DNA, the CDR3 is TGTGCCAGCAGTTACTCGGCTGCCCTGGGCACCGGGGAGCTGTTTTTT. It encodes CASSYSAALGTGELFF.

This clone was counted ten times or more. V is TRBV10-3 and J is TRBJ2-2; either TRBD1 or TRBD2 may supply D (5 bases each). Trimming left V 7 bases short and J 1 base short, with 13 bases between. The V gene's germline CDR1 is ENHRY and CDR2 SYGVKD. CDR3 length: 15 amino acids. The CDR3 sequence is CAITGDGENTGELFF. In nucleotides, the CDR3 is TGTGCCATCACCGGGGACGGAGAGAACACCGGGGAGCTGTTTTTT.

There are many counts of this clone. This may be a read error, as it is one base from a much larger clone. The chain links TRBV19 to TRBJ2-5, with D perhaps TRBD1 (6 bases). The germline V gene encodes CDR1 LNHDA and CDR2 SQIVND (reference sequence). The CDR3 sequence is 15 residues long. The CDR3 DNA follows: TGTGCCAGTGGTATTTTCAGGGGTAACCAAGAGACCCAGTACTTC. Translating it yields CASGIFRGNQETQYF.

The chain is built from TRBV19 and TRBJ1-1; D is perhaps TRBD1 (5 bases). Trimming left V 7 bases short and J 0 bases short, with 21 bases between. This CDR3 has 17 amino acids. In germline, CDR1 is LNHDA, CDR2 SQIVND (reference sequence). CDR3 bases: TGTGCCAGTACCCCCGGGGAGGGGAGGAGATTGAACACTGAAGCTTTCTTT. Its protein product is CASTPGEGRRLNTEAFF.

By proportion, this clone is medium-sized (0.01 to 0.1%). The genes are TRBV6-1 and TRBJ2-7; 7 bases are shared with TRBD1. The CDR3 sequence is 14 residues long. The junction had 8 bases not matched to a gene; V was cut back by 5 bases and J by 4 bases. In germline, CDR1 is MNHNS, CDR2 SASEGT. CDR3 amino acids: CASSNRDSLYEQYF. The CDR3 region has the DNA TGTGCCAGCAGTAACCGGGACAGCCTATACGAGCAGTACTTC.

At least ten counts were recorded for this clone. The chain is built from TRBV3-1 and TRBJ1-6; the match to TRBD1 covers 8 bases. Germline V gene data show CDR1 as LGHDT and CDR2 as YNNKEL (reference sequence). This CDR3 has 19 residues. V shed 2 bases, J shed 3 bases, and the junction held 12 bases outside the gene matches. The chain's CDR3 is CASSQFPGGAADYNSPLHF. The CDR3 DNA sequence: TGTGCCAGCAGCCAATTTCCAGGGGGCGCCGCGGACTATAATTCACCCCTCCACTTT. The full variable domain, in which reference TRBV3-1 and TRBJ1-6 provide the parts outside the CDR3, is DTAVSQTPKYLVTQMGNDKSIKCEQNLGHDTMYWYKQDSKKFLKIMFSYNNKELIINETVPNRFSPKSPDKAHLNLHINSLELGDSAVYFCASSQFPGGAADYNSPLHFGNGTRLTVT.

This clone is medium-sized (0.01 to 0.1%) by share. The chain couples TRBV12-3 or TRBV12-4 to TRBJ2-5; D is possibly TRBD1 (6 bases). The V end lost 8 bases, the J end lost 1 base, and 14 bases lay between the germline ends. The CDR3 runs to 14 residues. The DNA for the CDR3 is TGTGCCAGCGGTAAGGGGGAATCCCAAGAGACCCAGTACTTC. Protein sequence: CASGKGESQETQYF.

CDR3 amino acids: CASSPDRIVGELFF. CDR3 nucleotide sequence: TGCGCCAGCAGCCCGGACAGGATCGTGGGGGAGCTGTTTTTT. The V call is TRBV5-1, the J call TRBJ2-2; the match to TRBD1 covers 7 bases. The trim removed 4 bases at V and 8 bases at J, leaving 8 bases unmatched. The CDR3 is made up of 14 amino acids. The germline V gene encodes CDR1 SGHRS and CDR2 YFSETQ.

V and J are TRBV11-1 and TRBJ2-3, with TRBD2 identical over 12 bases. This CDR3 is 17 amino acids long. CDR1 is SGHAT, CDR2 FQDESV, per germline (reference sequence). V shed 4 bases and J 6 bases; nucleotides not matched to a gene: 11. CDR3 DNA: TGTGCCAGCAGCTGGTGGCTAGCGGGAGGGCCATCCGATACGCAGTATTTT. Its protein product is CASSWWLAGGPSDTQYF.

This rearrangement joins TRBV20-1 to TRBJ2-1; a possible D gene is TRBD1 (5 bases). V lost 4 bases and J lost 3, with 19 bases in between. This CDR3 region has 16 residues. CDR1 and CDR2 from the germline V gene are DFQATT and SNEGSKA (reference sequence). Written as DNA, the CDR3 is TGCAGTGCTAAAGCCCCCCTGGGGCGCGACTACAATGAGCAGTTCTTC. As protein: CSAKAPLGRDYNEQFF.

This chain connects TRBV7-8 to TRBJ1-2; D unresolved. The CDR3 runs 13 residues. Germline V gene lookup returns CDR1 SGHVS and CDR2 FQNEAQ. The ends were cut back, 1 base at V and 4 bases at J, with 7 bases in the middle. Here the CDR3 reads CASSLGSSYGYTF. In DNA, the CDR3 is TGTGCCAGCAGCTTAGGGAGCTCCTATGGCTACACCTTC.

The chain recombines TRBV7-3 with TRBJ2-2, with D possibly being TRBD2 (6 bases). The CDR3 spans 15 residues. Germline CDR1 and CDR2: SGHTA and FQGTGA. Trimming removed 7 bases from V and 3 bases from J, with 15 bases in between. CDR3: CASILPTGDTGELFF. CDR3 nucleotide sequence: TGTGCCAGCATCCTCCCCACGGGAGACACCGGGGAGCTGTTTTTT.

The chain recombines TRBV20-1 with TRBJ1-4; D perhaps matches TRBD1 (6 bases). CDR3 length: 13 amino acids. Trimming removed 5 bases at V and 4 bases at J, with 11 bases between. CDR1 DFQATT and CDR2 SNEGSKA come from the germline V gene (reference sequence). The CDR3 reads CSAPQGNNEKLFF. The CDR3 nucleotides are TGCAGTGCTCCCCAGGGGAATAATGAAAAACTGTTTTTT.

This clone appeared a single time. The chain carries TRBV5-1 and TRBJ2-2; either TRBD1 or TRBD2 may fit D (5 bases each). The CDR3 is 15 amino acids. The V end lost 2 bases, the J end lost 0 bases, and 8 bases lay between the germline ends. CDR1 and CDR2 (germline): SGHRS, YFSETQ. The CDR3 region has the DNA TGCGCCAGCAGCTTTGGGGGAACGAACACCGGGGAGCTGTTTTTT. Amino acids: CASSFGGTNTGELFF.

In its sample, this clone was seen a few times. The genes are TRBV10-3 and TRBJ2-3; 9 bases match TRBD2. The CDR3 loop spans 16 amino acids. CDR1 is ENHRY and CDR2 is SYGVKD in the germline V gene. Germline trimming cut 2 bases from V and 1 base from J; bases unmatched to any gene: 4. The CDR3 sequence is CAISEIASGGTDTQYF. The CDR3, as DNA: TGTGCCATCAGTGAGATAGCTAGCGGGGGCACAGATACGCAGTATTTT.

This clone came up many times. V usage is TRBV7-9 and J usage is TRBJ2-7; no firm D call. Germline assignment: CDR1 SEHNR and CDR2 FQNEAQ (reference sequence). The CDR3 runs 16 residues. V lost 2 bases, J lost 2 bases, and 16 bases lay in between. The chain's CDR3 is CASSLSLGIQTYEQYF. CDR3 coding DNA: TGTGCCAGCAGCTTATCTTTGGGGATTCAAACCTACGAGCAGTACTTC.

The chain has TRBV20-1 and TRBJ1-1, with D tentatively TRBD1 (6 bases). The ends were cut back, 2 bases at V and 8 bases at J, with 12 bases in the middle. Germline CDR1 and CDR2: DFQATT and SNEGSKA (reference sequence). The CDR3 extends over 12 amino acids. Here the CDR3 reads CSARLHQGEAFF. In DNA, the CDR3 is TGCAGTGCTAGATTACATCAGGGGGAAGCTTTCTTT.

This clone was detected only a few times. This chain joins TRBV25-1 and TRBJ1-1; D ambiguous. V dropped 4 bases and J dropped 0 bases, with 9 bases sitting between them. The length of the CDR3 is 14 residues. CDR1 MGHDK and CDR2 SYGVNS come from the germline V gene. The CDR3 protein is CASSAGGLNTEAFF. The CDR3 DNA reads as TGTGCCAGCAGTGCGGGCGGATTGAACACTGAAGCTTTCTTT.

Many counts were recorded for this clone. The rearrangement joins TRBV5-1 to TRBJ2-7; D is unclear. The CDR3 has 13 amino acids. CDR1 is SGHRS and CDR2 is YFSETQ in the germline V gene. V was cut by 0 bases and J by 2 bases, with 6 bases left in between. Here the CDR3 reads CASSLDSTYEQYF. The DNA for the CDR3 is TGCGCCAGCAGCTTGGACAGTACCTACGAGCAGTACTTC.

This clone has a count of ten or more. This could be a read error, since a much larger clone is one nucleotide away. The rearrangement links TRBV7-2 to TRBJ2-5; possible D gene TRBD2, 6 bases. The germline V gene has CDR1 SGHTA and CDR2 FQGNSA. The CDR3 totals 12 residues. The CDR3 reads CASSFDRETRYF. The CDR3 DNA is TGTGCCAGCAGCTTTGACCGGGAGACCCGGTACTTC. Drawing the rest from reference TRBV7-2 and TRBJ2-5, the complete variable domain is GAGVSQSPSNKVTEKGKDVELRCDPISGHTALYWYRQSLGQGLEFLIYFQGNSAPDKSGLPSDRFSAERTGGSVSTLTIQRTQQEDSAVYLCASSFDRETRYFGPGTRLLVL.

This clone was seen a few times. CDR3 sequence (DNA): TGTGCCACCAGCAGAGGACAGGCGGAGGGCACCTTC. Protein sequence: CATSRGQAEGTF. J is TRBJ1-2 and V is TRBV15; possible D gene TRBD1, 6 bases. V lost 1 base and J lost 13, with 13 bases in between. The CDR3 is 12 residues long. Germline values: CDR1 LNHNV, CDR2 YYDKDF (reference sequence).

This clone showed up just a few times. V usage is TRBV6-1 and J usage is TRBJ2-7; no clear D gene. CDR1 MNHNS and CDR2 SASEGT come from the germline V gene. The CDR3 length is 16 residues. The V end was cut by 6 bases, the J end by 0 bases, with 18 bases between. This CDR3 is CASSSGPGGLSYEQYF. CDR3 DNA sequence: TGTGCCAGCAGCTCCGGACCCGGTGGTCTCTCCTACGAGCAGTACTTC.

A few counts support this clone. The chain has TRBV6-2 or TRBV6-3 and TRBJ2-1; possibly TRBD2 for D (6 bases). The CDR3 extends over 16 amino acids. The V end lost 5 bases, the J end lost 4 bases, and 18 bases lay between the germline ends. Germline V gene sequence: CDR1 MNHEY, CDR2 SVGEGT. This chain's CDR3 is CASSRREAPKYNEQFF. For the CDR3, the DNA is TGTGCCAGCAGTAGGAGGGAGGCCCCCAAATACAATGAGCAGTTCTTC.

This clone was seen repeatedly, ten times or more. The chain employs TRBV7-2 and TRBJ1-4, with D unresolved. V was shortened by 5 bases and J by 7 bases, with 14 bases between the two germline ends. The CDR3 length is 14 residues. CDR1 and CDR2 (germline): SGHTA, FQGNSA. The CDR3 region has the DNA TGTGCCAGCAGCCAACCGGCGGCGTCTGAAAAACTGTTTTTT. Translated, it gives CASSQPAASEKLFF.

The V and J genes are TRBV28 and TRBJ1-5, with TRBD1 matching 9 bases. The CDR3 is made up of 15 amino acids. The trim removed 6 bases at V and 0 bases at J, leaving 3 bases unmatched. Per the germline V gene, CDR1 is MDHEN and CDR2 is SYDVKM. CDR3 sequence reads: CASSRQGVSNQPQHF. The CDR3 region has the DNA TGTGCCAGCAGCCGACAGGGGGTTAGCAATCAGCCCCAGCATTTT.